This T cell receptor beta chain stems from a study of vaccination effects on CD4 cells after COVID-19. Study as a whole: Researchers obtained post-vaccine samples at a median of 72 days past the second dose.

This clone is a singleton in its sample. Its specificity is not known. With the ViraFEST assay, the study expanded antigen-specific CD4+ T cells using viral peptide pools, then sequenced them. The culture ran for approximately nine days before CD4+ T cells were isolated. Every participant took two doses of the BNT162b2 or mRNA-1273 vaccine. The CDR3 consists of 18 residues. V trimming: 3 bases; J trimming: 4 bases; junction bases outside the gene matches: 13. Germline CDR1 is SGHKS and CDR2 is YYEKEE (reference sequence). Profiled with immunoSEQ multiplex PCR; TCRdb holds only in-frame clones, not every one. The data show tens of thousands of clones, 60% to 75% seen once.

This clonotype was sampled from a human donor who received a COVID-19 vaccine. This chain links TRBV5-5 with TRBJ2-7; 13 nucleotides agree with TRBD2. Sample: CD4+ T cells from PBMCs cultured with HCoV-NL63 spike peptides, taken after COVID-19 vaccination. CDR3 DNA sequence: TGTGCCAGCAGCTCGGGACTAGCGGGATTCTCTTTCAAGTACGAGCAGTACTTC. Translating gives CASSSGLAGFSFKYEQYF. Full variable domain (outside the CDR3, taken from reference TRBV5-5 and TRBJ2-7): DAGVTQSPTHLIKTRGQQVTLRCSPISGHKSVSWYQQVLGQGPQFIFQYYEKEERGRGNFPDRFSARQFPNYSSELNVNALLLGDSALYLCASSSGLAGFSFKYEQYFGPGTRLTVT.